These 28 T cell receptor beta chains share one sample of origin, sequenced in a study of pediatric ulcerative colitis. Method: immunoSEQ multiplex PCR; TCRdb's copy keeps in-frame clones and lacks some. Among roughly 54,000 clones listed, about nine tenths were seen once. The sequencing sample was made of blood. These TCRs come from a boy under 18 who was a control in a study of pediatric ulcerative colitis.

The rearrangement joins TRBV12-5 to TRBJ2-2, with 7 bases matching TRBD1. CDR1 is LGHNT and CDR2 is FRNRAP in the germline V gene. Trimming cost V 0 bases and J 5 bases; bases outside gene matches: 9. This CDR3 is 17 amino acids long. CDR3 in DNA: TGTGCTAGTGGTTTGGTCCTACAGGGGAGCAGGACCGGGGAGCTGTTTTTT. Encoded protein: CASGLVLQGSRTGELFF. The full variable domain, in which reference TRBV12-5 and TRBJ2-2 provide the parts outside the CDR3, is DARVTQTPRHKVTEMGQEVTMRCQPILGHNTVFWYRQTMMQGLELLAYFRNRAPLDDSGMPKDRFSAEMPDATLATLKIQPSEPRDSAVYFCASGLVLQGSRTGELFFGEGSRLTVL.

The chain uses TRBV11-1 and TRBJ2-2; D is undetermined. Looked up from germline, CDR1 is SGHAT and CDR2 is FQDESV (reference sequence). Trimming took 0 bases from V and 5 from J, leaving 4 bases between them. This CDR3 region has 13 residues. The CDR3 DNA sequence: TGTGCCAGCAGCTTAGCTAGGACCGGGGAGCTGTTTTTT. Protein sequence: CASSLARTGELFF.

The CDR3 nucleotides read TGTGCCAGCAGCTTCAGATTAAGGACTGCTTCCTACAATGAGCAGTTCTTC. Translation gives CASSFRLRTASYNEQFF. The V call is TRBV11-2, the J call TRBJ2-1, with D perhaps matching TRBD2 (5 bases). The CDR3 runs to 17 residues. Germline CDR1 SGHAT, CDR2 FQNNGV. V was trimmed by 3 bases and J by 1 base, leaving 16 bases between them.

The genes are TRBV2 and TRBJ1-3; D not resolved. V lost 3 bases and J lost 4, with 7 bases in between. CDR3 length equals 13 residues. The V gene's germline CDR1 is SNHLY and CDR2 FYNNEI. DNA of the CDR3: TGTGCCAGCAGTGATGGTGGAGGAAACACCATATATTTT. Translating gives CASSDGGGNTIYF.

The chain carries TRBV7-2 and TRBJ2-1; 8 bases map to TRBD1. This CDR3 contains 16 residues. After removal of 7 bases from V and 6 bases from J, the junction contained 14 bases not matched to a gene. Germline V gives CDR1 SGHTA, CDR2 FQGNSA. The CDR3 spells CASTPHSRTGTNEQFF. The CDR3 region has the DNA TGTGCCAGCACACCCCACTCCCGGACAGGGACCAATGAGCAGTTCTTC. Full variable domain (rest looked up from reference TRBV7-2 and TRBJ2-1): GAGVSQSPSNKVTEKGKDVELRCDPISGHTALYWYRQSLGQGLEFLIYFQGNSAPDKSGLPSDRFSAERTGGSVSTLTIQRTQQEDSAVYLCASTPHSRTGTNEQFFGPGTRLTVL.

A word on this clone: Other DNA sequences from this sample encode an identical CDR3 as well. CDR3 in DNA: TGTGCCAGCAGCGTAGTTGGGGGATCTGGAAACACCATATATTTT. Its translation is CASSVVGGSGNTIYF. The chain is built from TRBV9 and TRBJ1-3, with D possibly being TRBD1 (5 bases). The CDR3 runs 15 residues. Germline V gene lookup returns CDR1 SGDLS and CDR2 YYNGEE. Trimming left V 0 bases short and J 1 base short, with 8 bases between.

This clone was seen a handful of times. The V call is TRBV4-1, the J call TRBJ1-2, with TRBD1 identical over 7 bases. CDR1 and CDR2 from the germline V gene are MGHRA and YSYEKL. With 4 bases clipped from V and 1 base from J, the junction kept 12 bases outside the gene matches. The CDR3 runs to 17 residues. The chain's CDR3 is CASSRGRVGQDNYGYTF. The CDR3 nucleotides are TGCGCCAGCAGCCGGGGTCGGGTCGGACAGGATAACTATGGCTACACCTTC.

The rearrangement joins TRBV5-1 to TRBJ2-7; D is unclear. V shed 0 bases and J shed 0 bases, with 16 bases lying between them. Germline V gene data show CDR1 as SGHRS and CDR2 as YFSETQ. This CDR3 comprises 17 residues. CDR3 sequence: CASSLEYEAPTSYEQYF. For the CDR3, the DNA is TGCGCCAGCAGCTTGGAGTACGAGGCCCCAACCTCCTACGAGCAGTACTTC.

The chain is built from TRBV4-1 and TRBJ1-2, with no clear D. Germline V gene sequence: CDR1 MGHRA, CDR2 YSYEKL. The CDR3 contains 15 residues. The V end was cut by 0 bases, the J end by 3 bases, with 11 bases between. CDR3 sequence (DNA): TGCGCCAGCAGCCAAGATGCGGGGTTGTACTATGGCTACACCTTC. This encodes CASSQDAGLYYGYTF.

The rearrangement uses TRBV30 and TRBJ2-5; weak D call: TRBD2 (5 bases). The germline CDR1 and CDR2 sequences are GTSNPN and SVGIG (reference sequence). V lost 1 base and J lost 2, with 8 bases in between. CDR3 length: 13 amino acids. The CDR3 DNA follows: TGTGCCTGGAGTGGCGGGTCACAAGAGACCCAGTACTTC. Translation: CAWSGGSQETQYF.

This clone was picked up one time. The chain recombines TRBV19 with TRBJ1-2; possible D gene TRBD1, 6 bases. There are 14 residues in the CDR3. Germline V gene sequence: CDR1 LNHDA, CDR2 SQIVND (reference sequence). The V end was cut by 7 bases, the J end by 7 bases, with 19 bases between. The CDR3 reads CASNPARGLGGYTF. In DNA, the CDR3 is TGTGCCAGTAATCCCGCCCGGGGGCTCGGTGGCTACACCTTC.

The chain combines TRBV5-1 with TRBJ2-2, with 14 bases matching TRBD2. Looked up from germline, CDR1 is SGHRS and CDR2 is YFSETQ. This CDR3 has 16 residues. V shed 4 bases, J shed 6 bases, and the junction held 5 bases outside the gene matches. CDR3 DNA: TGCGCCAGCAGCGAGGGACTAGCGGGAGCCCCCGGGGAGCTGTTTTTT. It codes for CASSEGLAGAPGELFF.

The CDR3 loop reads CAAGWEQYF. CDR3 DNA sequence: TGTGCGGCGGGGTGGGAGCAGTACTTC. The V gene is TRBV28, the J gene TRBJ2-7; a possible D gene is TRBD2 (6 bases). CDR1 and CDR2 from the germline V gene are MDHEN and SYDVKM. CDR3 length: 9 amino acids.

The chain is built from TRBV5-4 and TRBJ2-1; D gene ambiguous. This CDR3 contains 14 residues. Trimming removed 0 bases at V and 9 bases at J, with 13 bases between. Germline CDR1 is SGHNT and CDR2 is YYREEE (reference sequence). CDR3 sequence: CASSLGLPWGEQFF. The CDR3 DNA reads as TGTGCCAGCAGCTTGGGGCTCCCTTGGGGTGAGCAGTTCTTC.

Comment on this clone: At one end, the junction sequence differs from germline, possibly due to a read error. The chain has TRBV6-5 and TRBJ1-5, with TRBD1 as a possible D gene (6 bases). This CDR3 contains 13 residues. From germline, CDR1 is MNHEY and CDR2 SVGAGI. The CDR3 sequence is CVSSLDSHQPQHF. CDR3 DNA sequence: TGTGTCAGCAGCCTGGACAGCCATCAGCCCCAGCATTTT.

The rearrangement uses TRBV5-4 and TRBJ2-7; no reliable D call. The CDR3 spans 14 residues. Trimming took 0 bases from V and 3 from J, leaving 10 bases between them. Per germline, CDR1 SGHNT and CDR2 YYREEE (reference sequence). As DNA, the CDR3 is TGTGCCAGCAGCTTGGAGCCGACTTTCTACGAGCAGTACTTC. This gives the protein CASSLEPTFYEQYF.

The chain joins TRBV11-2 to TRBJ1-1; unclear D gene. V lost 0 bases, J lost 0 bases, and 14 bases lay in between. The CDR3 runs to 17 residues. Germline CDR1 is SGHAT and CDR2 is FQNNGV. CDR3 residues: CASSLERIGYMNTEAFF. CDR3 coding DNA: TGTGCCAGCAGCTTAGAGCGTATAGGGTACATGAACACTGAAGCTTTCTTT.

The table lists this clone with a count of one. This rearrangement joins TRBV27 to TRBJ2-7; 10 bases fit TRBD2. The germline gives CDR1 MNHEY, CDR2 SMNVEV (reference sequence). V was clipped by 5 bases and J by 0 bases; unmatched bases: 13. CDR3 length: 18 amino acids. Written as DNA, the CDR3 is TGTGCCAGCAGTCCCGGAAGGACTAGCGGCTTAAGCTCCTACGAGCAGTACTTC. Translation gives CASSPGRTSGLSSYEQYF.

The chain recombines TRBV5-1 with TRBJ2-1; TRBD1 agrees at 7 bases. This CDR3 has 13 residues. The V gene's germline CDR1 is SGHRS and CDR2 YFSETQ. Trimming removed 2 bases from V and 8 bases from J; junction bases left unmatched: 4. This chain's CDR3 is CASSLGGLDEQFF. The CDR3 nucleotides are TGCGCCAGCAGCTTAGGGGGCCTCGATGAGCAGTTCTTC.

J is TRBJ2-3 and V is TRBV12-5; 15 nucleotides line up with TRBD2. The CDR3 length is 18 residues. Germline CDR1 is LGHNT and CDR2 is FRNRAP. Germline trimming cut 2 bases from V and 2 bases from J; bases unmatched to any gene: 5. This CDR3 reads CASGLPGLAGGITDTQYF. CDR3 in DNA: TGTGCTAGTGGTTTGCCCGGACTAGCGGGAGGGATCACAGATACGCAGTATTTT. Drawing the rest from reference TRBV12-5 and TRBJ2-3, the complete variable domain is DARVTQTPRHKVTEMGQEVTMRCQPILGHNTVFWYRQTMMQGLELLAYFRNRAPLDDSGMPKDRFSAEMPDATLATLKIQPSEPRDSAVYFCASGLPGLAGGITDTQYFGPGTRLTVL.

The count of this clone is one. The V call is TRBV7-2, the J call TRBJ2-1, with 8 bases that match TRBD2. J was trimmed by 5 bases and V by 4 bases; bases with no gene match: 13. Germline lookup yields CDR1 SGHTA and CDR2 FQGNSA. This CDR3 spans 17 amino acids. The CDR3 loop reads CASSSSSGWDRNNEQFF. The CDR3 DNA follows: TGTGCCAGCAGCTCGTCTAGCGGGTGGGATCGTAACAATGAGCAGTTCTTC.

The chain uses TRBV11-2 and TRBJ1-4, with D unresolved. CDR3 length equals 12 residues. Trimming left V 1 base short and J 7 bases short, with 4 bases between. The germline gives CDR1 SGHAT, CDR2 FQNNGV. The CDR3 here is CASSLVGEKLFF. Here the CDR3 DNA reads TGTGCCAGCAGCTTAGTTGGTGAAAAACTGTTTTTT.

This clone has only a few counts. This chain uses TRBV4-1 with TRBJ1-2; 7 nucleotides line up with TRBD1. CDR3 size: 16 residues. V lost 0 bases to trimming and J lost 7 bases; unmatched junction nucleotides: 11. Germline V gene sequence: CDR1 MGHRA, CDR2 YSYEKL. CDR3 nucleotide sequence: TGCGCCAGCAGCCAAGATCTAGGACAGGCGGCTGGTGGCTACACCTTC. Translation gives CASSQDLGQAAGGYTF.

The chain couples TRBV5-4 to TRBJ2-2; 10 bases line up with TRBD2. J gave up 3 bases and V 1 base, and 0 bases lay outside the gene matches. The CDR3 spans 15 residues. Germline CDR1 SGHNT, CDR2 YYREEE (reference sequence). The CDR3 bases are TGTGCCAGCAGCTTGCTAGCGGGGGACACCGGGGAGCTGTTTTTT. Residues: CASSLLAGDTGELFF.

This clone was seen a single time. The chain links TRBV6-5 to TRBJ2-1; D is perhaps TRBD2 (7 bases). Germline CDR1 MNHEY, CDR2 SVGAGI. V was cut by 0 bases and J by 13 bases, with 19 bases left in between. This CDR3 is 15 amino acids long. The CDR3 DNA sequence: TGTGCCAGCAGTTACTCGACGAGGGGGGGAGCGGAACAGTTCTTC. Its translation is CASSYSTRGGAEQFF.

V and J are TRBV11-2 and TRBJ1-4, with a weak D call TRBD1 (6 bases). This CDR3 comprises 15 residues. CDR1 and CDR2 (germline): SGHAT, FQNNGV. The germline V and J ends were trimmed by 5 bases and 5 bases, with 15 bases remaining between them. This chain's CDR3 is CASSRNGQLNEKLFF. CDR3 in DNA: TGTGCCAGCAGCCGAAATGGACAGCTAAATGAAAAACTGTTTTTT.

The chain carries TRBV18 and TRBJ2-2; no firm D call. This CDR3 spans 11 amino acids. CDR1 is KGHSH, CDR2 LQKENI, per germline. Deletions cut 2 bases from V and 5 bases from J, with 0 bases between. CDR3 sequence (DNA): TGTGCCAGCTCACCAACCGGGGAGCTGTTTTTT. Its protein is CASSPTGELFF. The complete variable domain, with remaining parts taken from reference TRBV18 and TRBJ2-2, reads NAGVMQNPRHLVRRRGQEARLRCSPMKGHSHVYWYRQLPEEGLKFMVYLQKENIIDESGMPKERFSAEFPKEGPSILRIQQVVRGDSAAYFCASSPTGELFFGEGSRLTVL.

The rearrangement links TRBV9 to TRBJ1-2, with TRBD1 as a possible D gene (5 bases). This CDR3 is built from 12 residues. Germline CDR1 reads SGDLS; CDR2 reads YYNGEE. V was pared by 0 bases and J by 8 bases, with 8 bases between. Here the CDR3 DNA reads TGTGCCAGCAGCGTAGGGGGGTACGGCTACACCTTC. Protein product: CASSVGGYGYTF.